The 29 T cell receptor beta chains below come from one sample, sequenced in a study of vaccination effects on CD4 cells after COVID-19. Libraries were prepared by immunoSEQ multiplex PCR; TCRdb keeps only in-frame clonotypes and omits some of them. The sample includes about 66,000 clones, over 75% of them seen just once. Investigators separated out CD4+ T cells once approximately 11 days of culture had passed. All study participants received two doses of BNT162b2 or mRNA-1273 vaccine. Their antigens remain unidentified. The sample consisted of CD4+ T cells from PBMCs cultured without peptide, taken after COVID-19 vaccination. These receptors were taken from a human donor who received a COVID-19 vaccine.

The chain carries TRBV27 and TRBJ1-2, with TRBD1 matching 9 bases. The CDR3 is made up of 13 amino acids. V dropped 6 bases and J dropped 8; count of bases not matched to a gene: 7. The V gene's germline CDR1 is MNHEY and CDR2 SMNVEV (reference sequence). CDR3 protein: CASSRGTGRGYTF. The DNA of the CDR3 is TGTGCCAGCAGCCGTGGGACAGGGAGGGGCTACACCTTC.

This chain connects TRBV27 to TRBJ1-5; TRBD1 is a possible D gene (5 bases). V lost 2 bases, J lost 3 bases, and 11 bases lay in between. The CDR3 is 15 amino acids. CDR1 MNHEY and CDR2 SMNVEV come from the germline V gene (reference sequence). The DNA of the CDR3 is TGTGCCAGCAGTTTAAGAGCAGGGACCAATCAGCCCCAGCATTTT. Protein sequence: CASSLRAGTNQPQHF.

V and J are TRBV21-1 and TRBJ1-2; the tabulated D call, TRBD1, remains unverified against the DNA. TRBV21-1 is flagged as a pseudogene. The CDR3 is 19 amino acids. Here the CDR3 DNA reads TGTGCCAGCAGCAAAACCCCCCGGGACAGGGGGCTGAGGGGCTATGGCTACACCTTC. This translates into CASSKTPRDRGLRGYGYTF.

V and J are TRBV3-1 (or the pseudogene TRBV3-2) and TRBJ1-5; 10 bases match TRBD1. With V trimmed by 4 bases and J by 4 bases, 4 bases remained unmatched. The CDR3 covers 15 residues. Per germline, CDR1 LGHDT and CDR2 YNNKEL (reference sequence). The CDR3: CASSLGTGDNQPQHF. The CDR3, as DNA: TGTGCCAGCAGCCTAGGGACAGGGGATAATCAGCCCCAGCATTTT.

This clone was observed a single time. CDR3 sequence reads: CAWESNTEAFF. The DNA for the CDR3 is TGTGCCTGGGAAAGTAACACTGAAGCTTTCTTT. The chain is built from TRBV30 and TRBJ1-1; no clear D gene. The V gene's germline CDR1 is GTSNPN and CDR2 SVGIG (reference sequence). The V end lost 5 bases, the J end lost 2 bases, and 6 bases lay between the germline ends. This CDR3 has 11 residues.

This chain connects TRBV15 to TRBJ2-6; D not certain. Germline CDR1 is LNHNV and CDR2 is YYDKDF (reference sequence). Deletions cut 0 bases from V and 0 bases from J, with 9 bases between. This CDR3 region has 17 residues. CDR3 in amino acids: CATSRDRGASGANVLTF. CDR3 coding DNA: TGTGCCACCAGCAGAGATCGCGGAGCCTCTGGGGCCAACGTCCTGACTTTC.

The chain has TRBV2 and TRBJ2-5; 8 nucleotides agree with TRBD1. The CDR3 has 15 residues. CDR1 SNHLY and CDR2 FYNNEI come from the germline V gene. V shed 4 bases, J shed 1 base, and the junction held 5 bases outside the gene matches. CDR3 nucleotide sequence: TGTGCCAGCAGTGGGCAGACAGGGGCCCAAGAGACCCAGTACTTC. It translates to CASSGQTGAQETQYF.

This sequence joins TRBV28 and TRBJ1-1; TRBD1 aligns across 7 bases. The CDR3 totals 14 residues. Per germline, CDR1 MDHEN and CDR2 SYDVKM. Trimming took 6 bases from V and 1 from J; bases not matched to a gene: 5. The CDR3 is CASSSGGRNTEAFF. The CDR3 bases are TGTGCCAGCAGCTCAGGGGGTCGGAACACTGAAGCTTTCTTT.

The rearrangement links TRBV4-1 to TRBJ1-1; D is unresolved. The V gene lost 6 bases and the J gene lost 1 base, with 9 bases spanning the gap. CDR1 and CDR2 from the germline V gene are MGHRA and YSYEKL. The length of the CDR3 is 13 residues. In DNA form, the CDR3 reads TGCGCCAGCAGGCGGACGGAGAACACTGAAGCTTTCTTT. It codes for CASRRTENTEAFF.

The chain uses TRBV20-1 and TRBJ2-5, with 8 nucleotides matching TRBD2. The CDR3 consists of 11 residues. V dropped 7 bases and J dropped 5; count of bases not matched to a gene: 3. Germline assignment: CDR1 DFQATT and CDR2 SNEGSKA (reference sequence). CDR3 residues: CSGTSLETQYF. The CDR3 DNA sequence: TGCAGTGGGACTAGCTTGGAGACCCAGTACTTC.

This clone was detected a few times. V usage is TRBV4-3 and J usage is TRBJ1-1; D is perhaps TRBD1 (6 bases). Trimming left V 6 bases short and J 5 bases short, with 16 bases between. The CDR3 is made up of 14 amino acids. CDR1 and CDR2 from the germline V gene are LGHNA and YSLEER. CDR3 coding DNA: TGCGCCAGCAGTCTCAAGGGGGGTAGAACTGAAGCTTTCTTT. This translates into CASSLKGGRTEAFF.

The chain links TRBV29-1 to TRBJ2-1, with 9 bases fitting TRBD2. CDR1 and CDR2 from the germline V gene are SQVTM and ANQGSEA. J was trimmed by 3 bases and V by 4 bases; bases with no gene match: 4. The CDR3 loop spans 14 amino acids. The CDR3 DNA is TGCAGCGTTGGAGCTAGCGGGGTCTACAATGAGCAGTTCTTC. Protein: CSVGASGVYNEQFF.

The chain links TRBV6-4 to TRBJ1-6; D is perhaps TRBD1 (5 bases). Germline V gene lookup returns CDR1 MRHNA and CDR2 SNTAGT. Trimming shortened V by 4 bases and J by 11 bases, and 12 bases separated the two germline ends. This CDR3 has 13 residues. CDR3: CASSGTPGAPLHF. CDR3 sequence (DNA): TGTGCCAGCAGTGGGACACCCGGGGCACCCCTCCACTTT.

J is TRBJ2-5 and V is TRBV29-1; a weak D match, TRBD1 (5 bases). V gave up 6 bases and J gave up 1 base, with 12 bases separating them. This CDR3 spans 13 amino acids. CDR1 is SQVTM and CDR2 is ANQGSEA in the germline V gene. CDR3 in amino acids: CSVGFRAQETQYF. CDR3 in DNA: TGCAGCGTCGGGTTCAGGGCCCAAGAGACCCAGTACTTC.

The chain combines TRBV24-1 with TRBJ2-3, with D perhaps matching TRBD2 (6 bases). Trimming cost V 4 bases and J 2 bases, with 21 bases left between them. The CDR3 has 18 residues. Germline V gene data show CDR1 as KGHDR and CDR2 as SFDVKD. The CDR3: CATSDPGRRGVFTDTQYF. CDR3 coding DNA: TGTGCCACCAGTGACCCTGGGAGGCGGGGAGTCTTCACAGATACGCAGTATTTT.

This clone was recorded a few times. The V gene is TRBV24-1, the J gene TRBJ1-2, with 7 bases matching TRBD1. CDR3 length: 15 amino acids. The germline CDR1 and CDR2 sequences are KGHDR and SFDVKD. V lost 4 bases to trimming and J lost 3 bases; unmatched junction nucleotides: 7. The DNA for the CDR3 is TGTGCCACCAGTGACCGACAGGGTGCGGACTATGGCTACACCTTC. Translation: CATSDRQGADYGYTF.

The rearrangement links TRBV19 to TRBJ1-6, with D hard to call. Germline CDR1 and CDR2: LNHDA and SQIVND (reference sequence). The CDR3 contains 15 residues. Trimming took off 6 bases at V and 6 bases at J, with 15 bases between the two ends. CDR3 in amino acids: CASSRGDTGNSPLHF. The DNA for the CDR3 is TGTGCCAGTAGCCGGGGTGACACGGGTAATTCACCCCTCCACTTT.

This clone was recorded a few times. This rearrangement joins TRBV2 to TRBJ1-6; the D gene is possibly TRBD1 (5 bases). Between the trimmed V and J ends, which lost 3 bases and 6 bases, there was a span of 6 bases. The CDR3 is made up of 13 amino acids. The germline V gene encodes CDR1 SNHLY and CDR2 FYNNEI. The CDR3 spells CASSDRANSPLHF. The CDR3 nucleotides read TGTGCCAGCAGTGACAGGGCTAATTCACCCCTCCACTTT.

The chain recombines TRBV5-6 with TRBJ1-5; 7 bases are shared with TRBD1. This CDR3 has 16 amino acids. CDR1 and CDR2 (germline): SGHDT, YYEEEE. J gave up 3 bases and V 2 bases, and 8 bases lay outside the gene matches. The CDR3 loop is CASSFFKGAINQPQHF. The DNA of the CDR3 is TGTGCCAGCAGCTTTTTTAAGGGGGCAATCAATCAGCCCCAGCATTTT.

J is TRBJ2-1 and V is TRBV7-6, with 12 bases aligning to TRBD2. This CDR3 is built from 17 residues. Germline V gene data show CDR1 as SGHVS and CDR2 as FNYEAQ. The V and J ends lost 2 bases and 2 bases, in that order; junction bases with no gene match: 4. CDR3: CASSLRGLAGTYNEQFF. The DNA of the CDR3 is TGTGCCAGCAGCTTAAGGGGACTAGCGGGCACCTACAATGAGCAGTTCTTC.

The chain has TRBV7-2 and TRBJ2-3, with 10 bases fitting TRBD1. V trimming: 5 bases; J trimming: 4 bases; junction bases outside the gene matches: 6. From germline, CDR1 is SGHTA and CDR2 FQGNSA. This CDR3 region has 15 residues. The CDR3 DNA reads as TGTGCCAGCAGCCACCAAGGGACAGGGGCAGATACGCAGTATTTT. Its protein product is CASSHQGTGADTQYF.

The V and J genes are TRBV5-1 and TRBJ2-3, with 13 bases that match TRBD2. Germline V gives CDR1 SGHRS, CDR2 YFSETQ. This CDR3 is 15 amino acids long. With 6 bases clipped from V and 3 bases from J, the junction kept 4 bases outside the gene matches. CDR3 nucleotides: TGCGCCAGCACTCTACTAGCGGGGGGGACAGATACGCAGTATTTT. Its protein is CASTLLAGGTDTQYF.

The V call is TRBV28, the J call TRBJ1-2, with 7 bases identical to TRBD1. The ends lost 5 bases at V and 7 bases at J; junction bases unmatched: 13. CDR3 length: 15 residues. Germline CDR1 is MDHEN and CDR2 is SYDVKM. DNA of the CDR3: TGTGCCAGCAGTCCATTCCGGGGCCAGGGGGTTGGCTACACCTTC. Translated: CASSPFRGQGVGYTF.

The chain is built from TRBV5-1 and TRBJ2-3; no clear D. Germline V CDR1 and CDR2: SGHRS, YFSETQ. The ends were cut back, 4 bases at V and 1 base at J, with 13 bases in the middle. The CDR3 covers 15 residues. Here the CDR3 reads CASSGGGPRTDTQYF. DNA of the CDR3: TGCGCCAGCAGCGGCGGTGGGCCCCGCACAGATACGCAGTATTTT.

The rearrangement uses TRBV5-1 and TRBJ2-3; D gene uncertain. Trimming removed 0 bases from V and 2 bases from J, with 10 bases in between. Germline CDR1 SGHRS, CDR2 YFSETQ. This CDR3 has 15 amino acids. CDR3 nucleotide sequence: TGCGCCAGCAGCTTGGGTGTCCCTATCACAGATACGCAGTATTTT. Translation: CASSLGVPITDTQYF.

The chain carries TRBV2 and TRBJ1-5, with D perhaps TRBD1 (5 bases). Per germline, CDR1 SNHLY and CDR2 FYNNEI. The CDR3 runs to 13 residues. V shed 5 bases and J shed 8 bases, with 13 bases lying between them. The CDR3 loop reads CASSLGALKPQHF. In nucleotides, the CDR3 is TGTGCCAGCAGTCTCGGGGCCCTGAAGCCCCAGCATTTT.

V usage is TRBV6-1 and J usage is TRBJ2-4; the D is unclear. Trimming stripped 2 bases from V and 6 bases from J, with 11 bases between. Germline V CDR1 and CDR2: MNHNS, SASEGT. CDR3 length equals 14 residues. As DNA, the CDR3 is TGTGCCAGCAGTGAACTGGACCTCGGAAACATTCAGTACTTC. Translation: CASSELDLGNIQYF.

The table lists this clone with a few counts. The V and J genes are TRBV18 and TRBJ1-2; no definite D call. Germline CDR1 KGHSH, CDR2 LQKENI. The CDR3 has 13 residues. V shed 2 bases and J shed 4 bases, with 8 bases lying between them. The CDR3 reads CASSPGDIYGYTF. The DNA of the CDR3 is TGTGCCAGCTCACCAGGGGATATCTATGGCTACACCTTC.

CDR3 in DNA: TGTGCCAGCAGGGGTACAGGGGAAGGTGAAAAACTGTTTTTT. This gives the protein CASRGTGEGEKLFF. The V and J genes are TRBV3-1 (or the pseudogene TRBV3-2) and TRBJ1-4; 7 bases fit TRBD1. The CDR3 runs 14 residues. Germline assignment: CDR1 LGHDT and CDR2 YNNKEL (reference sequence). V trimming: 6 bases; J trimming: 7 bases; junction bases outside the gene matches: 8.